This T cell receptor beta chain was identified in a study of CD8+CD57+ T cells in acquired aplastic anemia. Study summary: The study obtained an average of approximately 2.9 ug of DNA from sorted CD4+ and CD8+ cells. Among healthy donors, CD4+ cells averaged approximately 10 million reads.

The CDR3 sequence is 14 residues long. With V trimmed by 6 bases and J by 2 bases, 6 bases remained unmatched. The germline gives CDR1 MNHEY, CDR2 SVGAGI. The template for TCR beta VDJ and CDR3 sequence profiling was genomic DNA. TCRdb reprocessed the reads with MiXCR, giving one entry per CDR3 protein. This sample yields hundreds of thousands of distinct CDR3 sequences, of which 55% to 75% are seen a single time; 3.5% to 4.5% belongs to the top ten. With regard to this clonotype: Its antigen is not identified.

Study-wide points: In CD8+ cells, Simpson's diversity showed no significant difference between patients and controls. Found in both controls and patients were approximately 31 CD8+ CDR3 sequences.

The specimen sequenced was sorted CD4+, CD8+, or CD8+CD57+ T cells (not recorded which) from PBMCs. The receptor was isolated from a human donor in good health, serving as a control. The V gene is TRBV6-5, the J gene TRBJ1-1; 7 nucleotides agree with TRBD1. This chain's CDR3 is CASSYGTANTEAFF. The CDR3 DNA is TGTGCCAGCAGCTACGGGACAGCTAACACTGAAGCTTTCTTT.